The present T cell receptor (beta chain) was sequenced within a study of T cells in tumors after PD-1 blockade. The CDR3 sequence is 15 residues long. Trimming cost V 5 bases and J 5 bases, with 18 bases left between them. CDR1 SEHNR and CDR2 FQNEAQ come from the germline V gene (reference sequence). Generated by immunoSEQ multiplex PCR, the TCRdb table keeps only in-frame clones and is missing some. The table has thousands of clones, roughly two thirds seen once. The sequence was obtained from a human donor with basal cell carcinoma. This chain links TRBV7-9 with TRBJ1-2; D remains ambiguous. The sample here was tumor tissue, taken before anti-PD-1 treatment. CDR3 amino acids: CASSPTGWSGYGYTF. DNA of the CDR3: TGTGCCAGCAGCCCCACTGGGTGGTCGGGGTATGGCTACACCTTC.